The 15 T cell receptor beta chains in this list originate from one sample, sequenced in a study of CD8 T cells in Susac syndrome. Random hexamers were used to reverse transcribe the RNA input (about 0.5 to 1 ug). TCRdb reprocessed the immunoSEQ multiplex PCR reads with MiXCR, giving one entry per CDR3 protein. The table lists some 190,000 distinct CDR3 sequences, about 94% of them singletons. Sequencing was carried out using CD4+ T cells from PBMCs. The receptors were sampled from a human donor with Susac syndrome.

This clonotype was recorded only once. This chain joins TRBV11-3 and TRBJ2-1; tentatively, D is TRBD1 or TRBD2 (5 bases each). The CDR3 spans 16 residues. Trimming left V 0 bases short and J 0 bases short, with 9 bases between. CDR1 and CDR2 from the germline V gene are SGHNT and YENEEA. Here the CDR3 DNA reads TGTGCCAGCAGCTTAGAGCCGGGGCTCTCCTACAATGAGCAGTTCTTC. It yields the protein CASSLEPGLSYNEQFF.

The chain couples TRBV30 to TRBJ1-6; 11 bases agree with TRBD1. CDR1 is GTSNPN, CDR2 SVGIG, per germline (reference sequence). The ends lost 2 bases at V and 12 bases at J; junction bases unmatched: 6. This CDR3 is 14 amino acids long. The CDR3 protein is CAWSRTGGFGPLHF. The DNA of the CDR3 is TGTGCCTGGAGTCGGACAGGGGGCTTTGGACCCCTCCACTTT.

The CDR3 sequence is CASSPRLAWGNEQFF. The DNA for the CDR3 is TGTGCCAGCAGCCCCCGACTAGCTTGGGGCAATGAGCAGTTCTTC. This chain links TRBV6-2 or TRBV6-3 with TRBJ2-1; 7 positions agree with TRBD2. Looked up from germline, CDR1 is MNHEY and CDR2 is SVGEGT. The CDR3 totals 15 residues. With V trimmed by 6 bases and J by 6 bases, 11 bases remained unmatched.

The DNA of the CDR3 is TGCGCCAGCAGCTTGACCGGGGATGGCCCTGAAGCTTTCTTT. Protein product: CASSLTGDGPEAFF. J is TRBJ1-1 and V is TRBV5-1; D gene ambiguous. The CDR3 spans 14 residues. Germline V gene lookup returns CDR1 SGHRS and CDR2 YFSETQ. The V and J ends lost 1 base and 6 bases respectively, with 13 bases between them.

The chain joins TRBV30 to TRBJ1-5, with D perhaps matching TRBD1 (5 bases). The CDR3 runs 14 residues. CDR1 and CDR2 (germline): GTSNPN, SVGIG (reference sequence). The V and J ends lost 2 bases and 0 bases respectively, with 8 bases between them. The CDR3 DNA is TGTGCCTGGAGTCTCCAGGGTAGCAATCAGCCCCAGCATTTT. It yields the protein CAWSLQGSNQPQHF.

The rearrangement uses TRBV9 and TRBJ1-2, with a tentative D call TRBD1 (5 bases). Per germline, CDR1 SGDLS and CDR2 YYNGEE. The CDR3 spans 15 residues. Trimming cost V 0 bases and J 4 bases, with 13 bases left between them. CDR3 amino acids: CASSVVGGDSYGYTF. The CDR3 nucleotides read TGTGCCAGCAGCGTAGTTGGAGGGGATTCCTATGGCTACACCTTC.

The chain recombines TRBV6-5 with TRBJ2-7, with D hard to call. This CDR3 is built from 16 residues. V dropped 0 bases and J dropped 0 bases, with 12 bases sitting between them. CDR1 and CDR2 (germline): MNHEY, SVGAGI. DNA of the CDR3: TGTGCCAGCAGTTACTCAAAGGCCGATTCCTCCTACGAGCAGTACTTC. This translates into CASSYSKADSSYEQYF.

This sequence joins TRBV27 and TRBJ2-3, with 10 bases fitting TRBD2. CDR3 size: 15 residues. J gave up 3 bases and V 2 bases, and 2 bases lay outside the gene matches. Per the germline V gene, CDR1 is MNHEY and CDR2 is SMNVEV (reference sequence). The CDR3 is CASSLGLAVTDTQYF. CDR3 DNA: TGTGCCAGCAGTTTAGGACTAGCGGTTACAGATACGCAGTATTTT.

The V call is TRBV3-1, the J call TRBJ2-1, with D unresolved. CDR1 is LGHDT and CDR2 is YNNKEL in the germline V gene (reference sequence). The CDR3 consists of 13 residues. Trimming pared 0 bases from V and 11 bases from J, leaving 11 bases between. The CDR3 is CASSQDVSPQQFF. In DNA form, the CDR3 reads TGTGCCAGCAGCCAAGATGTTAGCCCCCAGCAGTTCTTC.

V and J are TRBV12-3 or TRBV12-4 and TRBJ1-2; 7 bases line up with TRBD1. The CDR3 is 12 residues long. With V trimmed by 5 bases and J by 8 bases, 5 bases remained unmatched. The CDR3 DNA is TGTGCCAGCAGTACAGGGGTTCAAGGCTACACCTTC. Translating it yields CASSTGVQGYTF.

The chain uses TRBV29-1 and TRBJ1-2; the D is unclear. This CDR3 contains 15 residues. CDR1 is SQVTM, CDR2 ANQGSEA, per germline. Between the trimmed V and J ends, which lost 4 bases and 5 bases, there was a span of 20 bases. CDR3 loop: CSVVYGGSGTYGYTF. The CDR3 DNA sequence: TGCAGCGTTGTATACGGAGGTAGTGGAACTTATGGCTACACCTTC.

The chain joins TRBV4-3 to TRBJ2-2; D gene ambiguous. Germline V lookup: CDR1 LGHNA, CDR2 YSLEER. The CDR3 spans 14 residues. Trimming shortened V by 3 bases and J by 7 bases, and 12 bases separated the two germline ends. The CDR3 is CASSHNLGHGELFF. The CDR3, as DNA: TGCGCCAGCAGCCATAACCTAGGCCACGGGGAGCTGTTTTTT.

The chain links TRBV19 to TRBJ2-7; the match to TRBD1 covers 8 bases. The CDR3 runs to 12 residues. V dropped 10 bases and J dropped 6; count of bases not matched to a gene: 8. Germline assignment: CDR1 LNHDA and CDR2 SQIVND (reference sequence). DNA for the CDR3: TGTGCCACCAGGACAGGGCCCTCCGAGCAGTACTTC. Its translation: CATRTGPSEQYF.

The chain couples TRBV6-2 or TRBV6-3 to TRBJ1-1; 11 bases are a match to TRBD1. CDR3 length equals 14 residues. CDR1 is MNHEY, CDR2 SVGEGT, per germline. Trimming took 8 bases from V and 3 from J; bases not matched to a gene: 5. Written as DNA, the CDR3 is TGTGCCAGCCAGGACAGGGGGCTGGACACTGAAGCTTTCTTT. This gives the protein CASQDRGLDTEAFF.

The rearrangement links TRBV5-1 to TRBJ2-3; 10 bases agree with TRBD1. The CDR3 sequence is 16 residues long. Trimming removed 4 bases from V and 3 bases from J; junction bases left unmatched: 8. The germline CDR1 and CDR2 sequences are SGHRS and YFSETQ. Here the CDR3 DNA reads TGCGCCAGCAGCCGCCGGGGACAGGGGTGGACAGATACGCAGTATTTT. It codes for CASSRRGQGWTDTQYF.